This TCR beta chain comes out of a study of neurological immune-mediated disorders. Study results and caveats: Expansion of TCR clones was greatest in HTLV-1-associated myelopathy and smallest in multiple sclerosis, where it fell below that of healthy controls.

This clonotype was found many times. No antigen is known for it. The time point was: longitudinal time-point 3. The starting material, 2 million PBMCs stored at -80 C, gave rise to the unsorted libraries. The cDNA came from 5'RACE, which used 10-nucleotide random UMIs. TCRdb ran MiXCR on the 5' RACE reads and lists one entry per CDR3 protein. This sample has approximately 50,000 distinct CDR3 sequences, with roughly 8% found just once. CDR1 is SGHRS, CDR2 YFSETQ, per germline. The V segment lost 6 bases and the J segment 2 bases; nucleotides outside the gene matches: 9. CDR3 length: 15 amino acids. Input material: PBMCs. The chain links TRBV5-1 to TRBJ1-1, with 8 bases that match TRBD1. The receptor comes from a woman in her thirties or forties in good health. The CDR3 here is CASKAGGARNTEAFF. The DNA for the CDR3 is TGCGCCAGCAAGGCAGGGGGCGCGCGAAACACTGAAGCTTTCTTT. The entire variable domain, with the rest obtained from reference TRBV5-1 and TRBJ1-1, is as follows: KAGVTQTPRYLIKTRGQQVTLSCSPISGHRSVSWYQQTPGQGLQFLFEYFSETQRNKGNFPGRFSGRQFSNSRSEMNVSTLELGDSALYLCASKAGGARNTEAFFGQGTRLTVV.